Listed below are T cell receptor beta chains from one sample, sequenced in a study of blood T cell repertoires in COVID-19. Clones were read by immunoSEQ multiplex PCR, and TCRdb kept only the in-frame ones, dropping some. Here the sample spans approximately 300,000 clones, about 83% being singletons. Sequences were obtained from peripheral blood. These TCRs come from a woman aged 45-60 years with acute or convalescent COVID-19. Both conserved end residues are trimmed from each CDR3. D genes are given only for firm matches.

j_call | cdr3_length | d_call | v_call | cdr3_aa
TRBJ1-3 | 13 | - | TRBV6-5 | ASNPRWANGNTIY
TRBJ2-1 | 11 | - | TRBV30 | AWSVTTGNEQF
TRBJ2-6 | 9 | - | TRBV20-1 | SAPSGNVLT
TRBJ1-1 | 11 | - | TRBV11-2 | ASQGTMNTEAF
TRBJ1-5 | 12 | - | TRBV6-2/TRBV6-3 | ASSSGGSNQPQH
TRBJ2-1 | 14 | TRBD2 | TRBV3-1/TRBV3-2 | ASSHRRAREYNEQF
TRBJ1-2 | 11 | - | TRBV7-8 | ASSAGQNYGYT
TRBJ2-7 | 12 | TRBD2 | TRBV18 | ASSPVAGGYEQY
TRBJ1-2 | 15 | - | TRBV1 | TSSQDPLEVRGYGYT
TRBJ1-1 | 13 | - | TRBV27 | ASSLFSRGYTEAF
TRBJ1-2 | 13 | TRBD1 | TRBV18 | ASSPSSRGKDGYT
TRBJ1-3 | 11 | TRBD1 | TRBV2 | ASSGDSGNTIY
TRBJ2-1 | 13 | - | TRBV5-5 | ASSLGSGEYNEQF
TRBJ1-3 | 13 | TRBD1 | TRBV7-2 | ASTLTRDRGNTIY
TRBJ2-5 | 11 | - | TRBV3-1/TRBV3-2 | ASSPLRGSPQY
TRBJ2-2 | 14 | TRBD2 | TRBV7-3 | ASSPSASGRAGELF
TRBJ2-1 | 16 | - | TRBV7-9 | ASSLGVLPATDYNEQF
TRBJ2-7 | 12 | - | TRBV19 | ASSDTGTYYEQY
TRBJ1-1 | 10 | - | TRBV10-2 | ASSERRTEAF
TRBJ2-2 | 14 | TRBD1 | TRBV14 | ASSQDSRGLPGELF
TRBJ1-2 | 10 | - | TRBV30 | AWSPQGGDYT
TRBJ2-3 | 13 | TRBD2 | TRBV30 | AWSRLAGATDTQY
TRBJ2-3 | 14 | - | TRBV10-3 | AISGIGASSTDTQY
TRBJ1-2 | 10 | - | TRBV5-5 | ASSFNRGGYT
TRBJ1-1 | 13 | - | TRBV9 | ASSFSGALNTEAF
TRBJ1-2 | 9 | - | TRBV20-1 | SAPNSGVYT
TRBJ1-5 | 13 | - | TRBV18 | ASSPSGTSNQPQH
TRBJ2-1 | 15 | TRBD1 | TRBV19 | ASSIDPGQGLGNEQF
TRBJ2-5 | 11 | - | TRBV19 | ASSMTDQETQY
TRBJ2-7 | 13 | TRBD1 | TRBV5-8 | ASSLRDREDSEQY
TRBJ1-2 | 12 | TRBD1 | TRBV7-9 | ASSQDRGPPCYT
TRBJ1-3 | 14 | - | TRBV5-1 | ASSLAEVSSGNTIY
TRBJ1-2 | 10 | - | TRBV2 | ASSFGIDGYT
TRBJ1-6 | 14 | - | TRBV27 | ASRTEGSSYNSPLH
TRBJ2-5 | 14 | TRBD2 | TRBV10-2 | ASSAPERGGLETQY
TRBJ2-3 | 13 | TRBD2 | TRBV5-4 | ASRGSGSSTDTQY
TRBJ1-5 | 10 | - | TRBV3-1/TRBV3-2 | ASSPEGGPQH
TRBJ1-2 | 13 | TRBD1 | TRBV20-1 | SASRGQGEGYGYT
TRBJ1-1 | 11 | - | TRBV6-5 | ASSYSRYTEAF
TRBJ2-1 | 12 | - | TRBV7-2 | ASSFAGGMNEQF
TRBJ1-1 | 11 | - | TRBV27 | ASSTRTGTEAF
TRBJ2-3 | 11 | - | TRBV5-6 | ASSFLSTDTQY
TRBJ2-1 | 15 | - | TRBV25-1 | ASSVDSGRAGYNEQF
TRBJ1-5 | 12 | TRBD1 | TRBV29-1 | SVVSGTGDQPQH